This T cell receptor (beta chain) was sequenced for a study of blood T cell repertoires in COVID-19 (dated by TCRdb to 2020 to 2022). General notes on the study: Collaborator samples came from the United States, Italy and Spain and covered acute and convalescent phases of COVID-19. The dataset comprised deeply sampled blood TCRbeta repertoires from subjects exposed to, actively infected with, or recovered from COVID-19. The repertoires were released in a freely available public database meant as a resource for research on the immune response to SARS-CoV-2. The material from the prospective study consisted of cDNA or gDNA derived from T cells, B-cell-depleted T cells, or PBMCs. Where available, HLA class I and class II types were taken from metadata supplied by the sample provider and were not determined by assay-based typing. The sample metadata nearly always contained a de-identified subject ID, COVID-19 status, age in years and sex. Samples came from the ongoing ImmuneRACE study (first 160 participants) plus 1,254 subjects from 6 global collaborators. Broad study findings and their caveats: The amount of clinical and demographic metadata varied by source and participant and was provided uncurated.

This clone was found a few times. Its recognized antigen is unknown. Per-nucleotide qualities are absent, and no much larger clonotype sits a single base away. This CDR3 is also generated by other DNA sequences in the sample. Unmatched junction bases come to 4, with V trimmed by 5 bases and J by 3 bases. From a lookup of the germline V gene (reference sequence), CDR1 and CDR2 are GTSNPN and SVGIG. Reading from cysteine to phenylalanine, the CDR3 counts 12 amino acids. The only DNA kept is the CDR3, 36 bases in frame from the first base. TCRbeta CDR3 regions were amplified from genomic DNA by means of the immunoSEQ Assay, a bias-controlled multiplex PCR. Processing in the source paper ran as follows. The number of nucleated cells in each sample was estimated by amplification of reference gene primers within the assay. To quantify the absolute abundance of each unique TCRbeta CDR3 rearrangement, sequence reads were collapsed and filtered. For each sample, productive Simpson clonality was calculated as the square root of Simpson's diversity index over productive rearrangements. This immuneACCESS table, as held by TCRdb, lists in-frame sequences with V and J called but not all clones. Of the missing ones, under half trace to an unresolved V gene in checked studies; the others have no known cause. That table supplies the V and J calls and clone size; D and trimming were determined from the DNA. The sample records fewer than 700,000 clones, about 88% of which are singletons. The ten top clones hold 7.8% of the sample.

At one collaborating source in Seattle, patients were enrolled during active infection and were followed longitudinally through the course of disease. Each collaborating institution followed its own protocols to collect whole blood in K2EDTA tubes. Collaborator samples were shipped for TCRbeta analysis as frozen whole blood, isolated PBMCs, or DNA extracted from either sample type. In this chain, TRBV30 is recombined with TRBJ2-7; 7 middle bases align to TRBD2. Sequencing used peripheral blood. The TCR was taken from a woman in her forties or fifties with COVID-19, enrolled during active disease. The DNA is TGTGCCTGGTCCCCGGGGGGCTACGAGCAGTACTTC. Its translation is CAWSPGGYEQYF.